Following are 22 T cell receptor beta chains from one sample sequenced in a study of early T cells in non-severe SARS-CoV-2 infection (dated by TCRdb to the early 2020s). Receptor libraries were prepared by 5' RACE. Sequencing used a NextSeq 500. TCRdb passed the public sequencing reads through fastp at Q25 and MiXCR, retaining productive beta sequences. Here each entry gathers all rows of one CDR3 protein and keeps the most common genes and DNA. Across this sample there are over 50,000 distinct CDR3 sequences, with around 9.9% seen only once. The top ten clones comprise over 1% of the sample. Input material: whole blood. The receptor source for this set is an adult who was a healthcare worker with PCR-confirmed SARS-CoV-2 infection or an uninfected control (not recorded which).

This clonotype was counted between two and nine times. J is TRBJ1-1 and V is TRBV7-2, with TRBD1 matching 7 bases. The CDR3 sequence is 15 residues long. In germline, CDR1 is SGHTA, CDR2 FQGNSA. V shed 5 bases, J shed 2 bases, and the junction held 8 bases outside the gene matches. The CDR3 DNA follows: TGTGCCAGCAGCACCCCGACAGGGAAAAACACTGAAGCTTTCTTT. Its protein is CASSTPTGKNTEAFF.

This clonotype was recorded a few times. The gene calls are TRBV6-1 and TRBJ2-7; D is possibly TRBD2 (5 bases). Trimming removed 6 bases from V and 0 bases from J, with 15 bases in between. The germline V gene has CDR1 MNHNS and CDR2 SASEGT. The CDR3 consists of 15 residues. The CDR3 sequence: CASRRAEVSSYEQYV. CDR3 bases: TGTGCCAGCAGGCGAGCGGAGGTTAGCTCCTACGAGCAGTACGTC.

V gene TRBV6-2 or TRBV6-3 combines with J gene TRBJ2-7; 11 nucleotides agree with TRBD2. The V gene's germline CDR1 is MNHEY and CDR2 SVGEGT. V gave up 6 bases and J gave up 3 bases; unmatched junction bases: 13. CDR3 size: 17 residues. The CDR3 DNA follows: TGTGCCAGCAGCCTAGGTAAGACGACTAGCGGGGACTACGAGCAGTACGTC. Amino acid sequence: CASSLGKTTSGDYEQYV.

This clonotype was counted ten times or more. J is TRBJ2-2 and V is TRBV27, with D unclear. This CDR3 has 16 residues. Per germline, CDR1 MNHEY and CDR2 SMNVEV (reference sequence). V gave up 2 bases and J gave up 2 bases, with 12 bases separating them. For the CDR3, the DNA is TGTGCCAGCAGTTTACCCGGGCCTTCTAACACCGGGGAGCTGTTTTTT. This gives the protein CASSLPGPSNTGELFF.

V is TRBV20-1 and J is TRBJ1-2, with D hard to call. This CDR3 is 12 amino acids long. Trimming shortened V by 3 bases and J by 5 bases, and 10 bases separated the two germline ends. CDR1 and CDR2 from the germline V gene are DFQATT and SNEGSKA (reference sequence). CDR3 sequence (DNA): TGCAGTGCTAGCCTCAGCCCTTATGGCTACACCTTC. It codes for CSASLSPYGYTF.

This clonotype was detected a few times. The J gene is TRBJ2-1, the V gene TRBV4-1; TRBD1 is a possible D gene (5 bases). Germline CDR1 MGHRA, CDR2 YSYEKL. The ends were cut back, 2 bases at V and 0 bases at J, with 11 bases in the middle. The CDR3 runs to 16 residues. This CDR3 reads CASSQRGSTSYNEQFF. The DNA for the CDR3 is TGCGCCAGCAGCCAAAGGGGTTCCACCTCCTACAATGAGCAGTTCTTC.

The V gene is TRBV6-2 or TRBV6-3, the J gene TRBJ1-5, with 9 positions matching TRBD1. The CDR3 is 15 residues long. V gave up 6 bases and J gave up 2 bases; unmatched junction bases: 5. Looked up from germline, CDR1 is MNHEY and CDR2 is SVGEGT. In DNA, the CDR3 is TGTGCCAGCAGATGGGACAGGGCGGGCAATCAGCCCCAGCATTTT. Translation gives CASRWDRAGNQPQHF.

This clonotype was counted at least ten times. The chain joins TRBV5-1 to TRBJ2-7; TRBD1 matches at 8 bases. This CDR3 contains 15 residues. Trimming at V came to 4 bases and at J to 1 base, leaving 7 bases not matched to a gene. Germline V gene sequence: CDR1 SGHRS, CDR2 YFSETQ. The chain's CDR3 is CASSPGQGRSYEQYV. Here the CDR3 DNA reads TGCGCCAGCAGCCCCGGACAGGGACGATCCTACGAGCAGTACGTC.

Only a few counts were recorded for this clonotype. The chain joins TRBV5-1 to TRBJ2-7; TRBD1 is a possible D gene (6 bases). The CDR3 is 15 amino acids. CDR1 SGHRS and CDR2 YFSETQ come from the germline V gene. With 0 bases removed from V and 0 bases from J, the gap between germline ends came to 10 bases. CDR3 coding DNA: TGCGCCAGCAGCTTGGGGGACACCAACTCCTACGAGCAGTACGTC. It encodes CASSLGDTNSYEQYV.

At least ten counts were recorded for this clonotype. V and J are TRBV29-1 and TRBJ2-5, with D perhaps TRBD2 (5 bases). Germline loops: CDR1 SQVTM, CDR2 ANQGSEA. V lost 4 bases and J lost 5, with 8 bases in between. The CDR3 has 11 residues. Here the CDR3 DNA reads TGCAGCGTTGCCGGGGAGGAGACCCAGTACTTC. Protein product: CSVAGEETQYF.

Comment on this clonotype: A much larger clonotype is one base distant, so this may be a read error. This chain links TRBV18 with TRBJ1-1; the D gene is possibly TRBD1 (6 bases). This CDR3 region has 15 residues. Germline CDR1 and CDR2: KGHSH and LQKENI. Trimming stripped 4 bases from V and 1 base from J, with 13 bases between. The CDR3 nucleotides are TGTGCCAGCTCACGATTGAAACAGGGGAACACTGAAGCTTTCTTT. The encoded protein is CASSRLKQGNTEAFF.

This clonotype was seen many times. This chain joins TRBV20-1 and TRBJ1-5, with no clear D. CDR3 length: 14 residues. The V gene's germline CDR1 is DFQATT and CDR2 SNEGSKA (reference sequence). V shed 4 bases and J shed 3 bases, with 13 bases lying between them. The CDR3 reads CSATRPGSNQPQHF. The CDR3 nucleotides are TGCAGTGCTACCCGCCCCGGGTCCAATCAGCCCCAGCATTTT.

This clonotype was seen more than once but under ten times. This chain connects TRBV2 to TRBJ1-2; 7 positions match TRBD1. With V trimmed by 4 bases and J by 4 bases, 6 bases remained unmatched. The germline gives CDR1 SNHLY, CDR2 FYNNEI. The CDR3 runs 14 residues. DNA for the CDR3: TGTGCCAGCAGTGGACAGGGTCGGGGCTATGGCTACACCTTC. This sequence encodes CASSGQGRGYGYTF.

The V call is TRBV29-1, the J call TRBJ1-4; 7 nucleotides agree with TRBD1. CDR1 SQVTM and CDR2 ANQGSEA come from the germline V gene. With V trimmed by 0 bases and J by 7 bases, 2 bases remained unmatched. CDR3 length: 13 amino acids. In DNA, the CDR3 is TGCAGCGTTGAAGACCGACAGGGTGAAAAACTGTTTTTT. Amino acids: CSVEDRQGEKLFF.

The rearrangement uses TRBV11-2 and TRBJ2-7; 9 bases map to TRBD1. V shed 2 bases and J 9 bases; nucleotides not matched to a gene: 8. CDR1 is SGHAT and CDR2 is FQNNGV in the germline V gene. The CDR3 totals 14 residues. The DNA of the CDR3 is TGTGCCAGCAGCTTATCCCCGGACAGGGGTGCGCAGTACGTC. This translates into CASSLSPDRGAQYV.

The J gene is TRBJ1-5, the V gene TRBV19; the D is unclear. The V end lost 8 bases, the J end lost 2 bases, and 16 bases lay between the germline ends. Germline CDR1 is LNHDA and CDR2 is SQIVND (reference sequence). This CDR3 contains 15 residues. The CDR3 DNA follows: TGTGCCAGTGGCCCGGATCTGCGGGGCAATCAGCCCCAGCATTTT. It encodes CASGPDLRGNQPQHF.

This clonotype occurred a few times. This chain links TRBV20-1 with TRBJ2-3; no definite D call. Trimming stripped 5 bases from V and 0 bases from J, with 18 bases between. Germline-derived CDR1 and CDR2 are DFQATT and SNEGSKA (reference sequence). The CDR3 contains 16 residues. The CDR3 spells CSADPLGNPSTDTQYF. The CDR3 DNA reads as TGCAGTGCTGACCCCCTGGGGAACCCGAGCACAGATACGCAGTATTTT.

This clonotype was detected many times. Written as DNA, the CDR3 is TGTGCCACCTTCAAATGGGACCCGCGGGGCGAAAAACTGTTTTTT. Protein product: CATFKWDPRGEKLFF. The rearrangement joins TRBV12-3 or TRBV12-4 to TRBJ1-4; tentatively, D is TRBD1 (5 bases). The V end was cut by 10 bases, the J end by 8 bases, with 23 bases between. The CDR3 is 15 residues long.

The chain employs TRBV6-6 and TRBJ1-1, with D hard to call. This CDR3 has 12 amino acids. Trimming removed 4 bases at V and 4 bases at J, with 7 bases between. Germline-derived CDR1 and CDR2 are MNHNY and SVGAGI (reference sequence). The CDR3 protein is CASSSGSTEAFF. As DNA, the CDR3 is TGTGCCAGCAGTTCTGGGAGCACTGAAGCTTTCTTT.

This clonotype was seen many times. This chain connects TRBV20-1 to TRBJ1-2; TRBD1 agrees at 7 bases. Looked up from germline, CDR1 is DFQATT and CDR2 is SNEGSKA (reference sequence). The CDR3 has 14 amino acids. With 6 bases clipped from V and 4 bases from J, the junction kept 11 bases outside the gene matches. CDR3 sequence reads: CSAARDSPRYGYTF. The CDR3 nucleotides are TGCAGTGCCGCAAGGGACAGTCCGCGCTATGGCTACACCTTC.

A few counts support this clonotype. This chain connects TRBV7-6 to TRBJ2-2; 9 bases fit TRBD1. CDR3 length: 17 residues. Germline CDR1 SGHVS, CDR2 FNYEAQ. After removal of 2 bases from V and 3 bases from J, the junction contained 7 bases not matched to a gene. CDR3 DNA sequence: TGTGCCAGCAGCTTAAGAACCGGGACAGGGTACACCGGGGAGCTGTTTTTT. This translates into CASSLRTGTGYTGELFF.

This clonotype showed up just a few times. At one end, the junction sequence differs from germline, possibly due to a read error. V gene TRBV12-3 or TRBV12-4 combines with J gene TRBJ1-6; weak D call: TRBD1 (6 bases). The CDR3 has 14 residues. Here the CDR3 reads CAGRGGGANSPLHF. CDR3 sequence (DNA): TGTGCCGGCAGGGGTGGGGGTGCCAATTCACCCCTCCACTTT.